Listed below are T cell receptor beta chains from one sample, sequenced in a study of T cells in Graves' hyperthyroidism and ophthalmopathy. One entry per CDR3 protein results from TCRdb running MiXCR on the multiplex PCR reads. This table has around 690,000 distinct CDR3 sequences, 17% appearing once. Sequencing used blood. These receptors were obtained from a man between 45 and 60 years old with Graves' hyperthyroidism. Each CDR3 is given with its conserved first and last residue. A D gene is named only where the DNA matches it firmly. Size values are once, few and many counts, or a class for expanded clones, and some rows have none.

d_call	cdr3_length	v_call	j_call	clone_size	cdr3_nt	cdr3_aa
NA	11	TRBV28	TRBJ1-1	many	TGTGCCAGCATCCTAAACACTGAAGCTTTCTTT	CASILNTEAFF
NA	16	TRBV10-3	TRBJ1-2	many	TGTGCCATCAGTGACCAGACAGGCCCGGCGGCCTATGGCTACACCTTC	CAISDQTGPAAYGYTF
NA	15	TRBV4-1	TRBJ1-4	NA	TGCGCCAGCAGCCAAGAACGGTTTGGGTGGGAAAAACTGTTTTTT	CASSQERFGWEKLFF
NA	11	TRBV29-1	TRBJ2-2	NA	TGCAGCGTGGATACAGCCGGGGAGCTGTTTTTT	CSVDTAGELFF
TRBD1	16	TRBV4-1	TRBJ1-1	NA	TGCGCCAGCAGCCCTGGTAGGGCACAGGGGACACTTGAAGCTTTCTTT	CASSPGRAQGTLEAFF
TRBD1	14	TRBV24-1	TRBJ1-2	NA	TGTGCCACCAGTGACCCCGGGACAGGTGATGGCTACACCTTC	CATSDPGTGDGYTF
NA	16	TRBV11-3	TRBJ2-1	many	TGTGCCAGCAGCGCCGAGGGTCCGCTCTCCTACAATGAGCAGTTCTTC	CASSAEGPLSYNEQFF
NA	14	TRBV28	TRBJ2-7	few	TGTGCCAGCAGTGATGACATTCCCTCCTACGAGCAGTACTTC	CASSDDIPSYEQYF
NA	15	TRBV30	TRBJ2-7	NA	TGTGCCTGGAGTGGGGTACAGGGTGTAAACTACGAGCAGTACTTC	CAWSGVQGVNYEQYF
TRBD2	15	TRBV20-1	TRBJ2-1	NA	TGCAGTGCTAGTGATAGCGGGAGGGCCTTGAATGAGCAGTTCTTC	CSASDSGRALNEQFF
TRBD1	14	TRBV6-1	TRBJ2-7	NA	TGTGCCAGCAGTGAAAGGGACAGGGACTACGAGCAGTACTTC	CASSERDRDYEQYF
NA	14	TRBV28	TRBJ1-2	NA	TGTGCCAGCAGTTTGGGTCCGAACGCCTATGGCTACACCTTC	CASSLGPNAYGYTF
NA	15	TRBV5-1	TRBJ1-2	many	TGCGCCAGCACACCCGGGAGGGCGCAGGACTATGGCTACACCTTC	CASTPGRAQDYGYTF
NA	14	TRBV12-3/TRBV12-4	TRBJ1-2	NA	TGTGCCAGCAGTTTAGCGTGGAGTAACTATGGCTACACCTTC	CASSLAWSNYGYTF
TRBD1	15	TRBV19	TRBJ1-5	NA	TGTGCCAGTAGTATCTTAGACAGGGGGCCTCAGCCCCAGCATTTT	CASSILDRGPQPQHF
NA	15	TRBV7-9	TRBJ1-5	NA	TGTGCCAGCAGCTCATCCGGACAGAGCAATCAGCCCCAGCATTTT	CASSSSGQSNQPQHF
TRBD1	13	TRBV10-3	TRBJ2-5	many	TGTGCCATCAATACAGGGGGTCGAGAGACCCAGTACTTC	CAINTGGRETQYF
NA	11	TRBV20-1	TRBJ2-5	many	TGCAGTGTGGTCGAACAAGAGACCCAGTACTTC	CSVVEQETQYF
TRBD1	16	TRBV2	TRBJ2-5	many	TGTGCCAGCGGGGGGACCCGGACAGGGGTTTTAGAGACCCAGTACTTC	CASGGTRTGVLETQYF
NA	13	TRBV29-1	TRBJ1-2	many	TGCAGCGCCGCTGGTTCAAGGTACTATGGCTACACCTTC	CSAAGSRYYGYTF
NA	13	TRBV7-6	TRBJ2-1	many	TGTGCCAGCAGCTTAGCGGACGTCACTGAGCAGTTCTTC	CASSLADVTEQFF
NA	12	TRBV29-1	TRBJ2-2	many	TGCAGCGTTGAACTAGCCACCGGGGAGCTGTTTTTT	CSVELATGELFF
NA	13	TRBV24-1	TRBJ1-2	few	TGTGCCACCAGTGATATACAGGGAATAGGCTACACCTTC	CATSDIQGIGYTF
NA	20	TRBV5-5	TRBJ2-1	many	TGTGCCAGCAGCTTGGAAGCGACCAACTATATACTGAGCTCCTACAATGAGCAGTTCTTC	CASSLEATNYILSSYNEQFF
NA	16	TRBV24-1	TRBJ2-1	few	TGTGCCACCAGTCCTGCCCGGGCCAGGGGAGAGGATGAGCAGTTCTTC	CATSPARARGEDEQFF
TRBD2	15	TRBV20-1	TRBJ2-3	many	TGCAGTGCTAGAGCCGGGACTAGCGGCACAGATACGCAGTATTTT	CSARAGTSGTDTQYF
NA	14	TRBV20-1	TRBJ1-1	NA	TGCGGTGCTAGGGAAGGGCAGGTAAGCTCTGAAGCTTTCTTT	CGAREGQVSSEAFF
NA	13	TRBV18	TRBJ1-5	few	TGTGCCAGCTCATCTGAGCGGTATCAGCCCCAGCATTTT	CASSSERYQPQHF
TRBD1	14	TRBV18	TRBJ1-1	many	TGTGCCAGCTCACCGGGACAGTGGAACACTGAAGCTTTCTTT	CASSPGQWNTEAFF
NA	12	TRBV3-1	TRBJ2-3	many	TGTGCCAGCAGCCCCCGGACTAATACGCAGTATTTT	CASSPRTNTQYF
NA	14	TRBV5-1	TRBJ1-5	NA	TGCGCCAGCAGCATAGGGCCTAGCAATCAGCCCCAGCATTTT	CASSIGPSNQPQHF
NA	16	TRBV28	TRBJ2-7	many	TGTGCCAGCAGTTTTGGTGACAGCATCTCCTCCTACGAGCAGTACTTC	CASSFGDSISSYEQYF
TRBD2	16	TRBV11-2	TRBJ2-7	many	TGTGCCAGCAGCTTACGTCCGACTAGCGGCTCCTACGAGCAGTACTTC	CASSLRPTSGSYEQYF
TRBD1	17	TRBV28	TRBJ1-1	many	TGTGCCAGCAGGGGGGGGGACAGCTGGAGGAGAAACACTGAAGCTTTCTTT	CASRGGDSWRRNTEAFF
NA	17	TRBV28	TRBJ1-4	many	TGTGCCAGCAGTTTCTTTTTGGACGTCCCGTTTAATGAAAAACTGTTTTTT	CASSFFLDVPFNEKLFF
NA	14	TRBV6-4	TRBJ1-2	NA	TGTGCCAGCACTCCTGGACAATTCAACTATGGCTACACCTTC	CASTPGQFNYGYTF
TRBD1	16	TRBV20-1	TRBJ1-2	many	TGCAGTGCTAGAGACTCCGGGACAGGAGATAACTATGGCTACACCTTC	CSARDSGTGDNYGYTF
TRBD1	13	TRBV11-2	TRBJ2-4	many	TGTGCCAGCAGCTTGGACAGGGAAAACATTCAGTACTTC	CASSLDRENIQYF
NA	13	TRBV2	TRBJ2-7	many	TGTGCCAGCAGTGTATACATCTCCTACGAGCAGTACTTC	CASSVYISYEQYF
NA	17	TRBV12-3/TRBV12-4	TRBJ2-3	many	TGTGCCAGCAGTTTTGCATTAGGCAGGGGCGACACAGATACGCAGTATTTT	CASSFALGRGDTDTQYF
TRBD1	15	TRBV24-1	TRBJ1-5	few	TGTGCCACCAGTGATACAGGGGCGGGCAATCAGCCCCAGCATTTT	CATSDTGAGNQPQHF
TRBD2	20	TRBV27	TRBJ2-7	once	TGTGCCAGCAGCCGAAAAGGGGTACTAGCGGTACACCGTTTACCCTACGAGCAGTACTTC	CASSRKGVLAVHRLPYEQYF
NA	13	TRBV14	TRBJ2-7	many	TGTGCCAGCAGCCAAGCTTTGGGGGGCGAGCAGTACTTC	CASSQALGGEQYF
NA	15	TRBV7-2	TRBJ2-1	many	TGTGCCAGCAGACAGACGGGGGGACAGAACAATGAGCAGTTCTTC	CASRQTGGQNNEQFF
NA	13	TRBV2	TRBJ2-2	many	TGTGCCAGCAGGGGACTCCACACCGGGGAGCTGTTTTTT	CASRGLHTGELFF
NA	14	TRBV6-1	TRBJ2-3	NA	TGTGCCAGCAGCCGTAGCGAGGTCACAGATACGCAGTATTTT	CASSRSEVTDTQYF
NA	19	TRBV12-3/TRBV12-4	TRBJ2-2	few	TGTGCCAGCAGTTTTACCCTCCCGACAGTCCAATCGAACACCGGGGAGCTGTTTTTT	CASSFTLPTVQSNTGELFF
NA	14	TRBV28	TRBJ1-1	few	TGTGCCAGCAGTTTATTCGGGGGTCGGACTGAAGCTTTCTTT	CASSLFGGRTEAFF
NA	15	TRBV9	TRBJ2-3	many	TGTGCCAGCAGCGTAGGATTTACCCCAGGGGATACGCAGTATTTT	CASSVGFTPGDTQYF
TRBD2	16	TRBV7-2	TRBJ2-2	many	TGTGCCAGCAGCCTAGCGGGGATTGCGAACACCGGGGAGCTGTTTTTT	CASSLAGIANTGELFF
NA	12	TRBV6-1	TRBJ1-1	many	TGTGCCAGCAGTGGGACGGGGGCTGAAGCTTTCTTT	CASSGTGAEAFF